Below, 27 T cell receptor beta chains from the same sample are listed, as sequenced in a study of Ad26.COV2.S vaccination and SARS-CoV-2 variants. Documented treatment: approximately 18 received Ad26.COV2.S at low or high dose, single or two shots; a few received placebo; per-sample allocation not given. All samples were drawn on day 63, counting from the first vaccine or placebo injection. Using immunoSEQ multiplex PCR, the repertoire was profiled, and TCRdb retains in-frame clones only, with some absent. This repertoire shows some 250,000 clones, over 75% found once; its top ten account for over 8.5%. The specimen was peripheral blood, collected in a trial of Ad26.COV2.S vaccine versus placebo. All receptors derive from a person between 18 and 65 years old who received the Ad26.COV2.S COVID-19 vaccine or a placebo.

The chain combines TRBV28 with TRBJ2-1, with D uncertain. Germline values: CDR1 MDHEN, CDR2 SYDVKM. V was trimmed by 5 bases and J by 5 bases, leaving 4 bases between them. The length of the CDR3 is 11 residues. The DNA of the CDR3 is TGTGCCAGCAGTCTGAACAATGAGCAGTTCTTC. This translates into CASSLNNEQFF.

This clone was seen a few times. The sample has other DNA sequences that encode this CDR3 too. The chain combines TRBV7-9 with TRBJ2-7; D unresolved. CDR1 is SEHNR and CDR2 is FQNEAQ in the germline V gene (reference sequence). The V end was cut by 2 bases, the J end by 1 base, with 0 bases between. The CDR3 covers 11 residues. For the CDR3, the DNA is TGTGCCAGCAGCTTATCCTACGAGCAGTACTTC. It translates to CASSLSYEQYF.

The chain links TRBV6-5 to TRBJ2-7; a possible D gene is TRBD2 (7 bases). This CDR3 is 14 amino acids long. Germline V gives CDR1 MNHEY, CDR2 SVGAGI. Deletions cut 0 bases from V and 3 bases from J, with 9 bases between. The CDR3 reads CASSYSGGGYEQYF. The CDR3 region has the DNA TGTGCCAGCAGTTACTCGGGAGGGGGCTACGAGCAGTACTTC.

The rearrangement uses TRBV2 and TRBJ1-2; 7 nucleotides line up with TRBD1. Germline V gene sequence: CDR1 SNHLY, CDR2 FYNNEI. The V segment lost 4 bases and the J segment 6 bases; nucleotides outside the gene matches: 5. This CDR3 has 13 amino acids. The CDR3 sequence is CASSGQGGNGYTF. In nucleotides, the CDR3 is TGTGCCAGCAGTGGGCAGGGGGGGAATGGCTACACCTTC.

The gene calls are TRBV7-3 and TRBJ1-1; 7 positions agree with TRBD1. The CDR3 is 14 amino acids. V shed 4 bases, J shed 5 bases, and the junction held 7 bases outside the gene matches. Germline V gene sequence: CDR1 SGHTA, CDR2 FQGTGA. The CDR3 coding sequence is TGTGCCAGCAGCTCTAGTAAGGGGGCTACTGAAGCTTTCTTT. It is translated as CASSSSKGATEAFF.

The rearrangement links TRBV5-1 to TRBJ2-5; D possibly uses TRBD1 or TRBD2 (6 bases each). CDR3 size: 13 residues. Germline V lookup: CDR1 SGHRS, CDR2 YFSETQ. Deletions cut 5 bases from V and 2 bases from J, with 10 bases between. CDR3 coding DNA: TGCGCCAGCAGACGGGGGCCTCAAGAGACCCAGTACTTC. Translated, it gives CASRRGPQETQYF.

The chain employs TRBV10-3 and TRBJ2-1, with D perhaps TRBD2 (5 bases). Trimming removed 7 bases from V and 2 bases from J, with 9 bases in between. The CDR3 is made up of 13 amino acids. The germline V gene has CDR1 ENHRY and CDR2 SYGVKD. CDR3 loop: CAITSSPYNEQFF. As DNA, the CDR3 is TGTGCCATCACTAGCTCTCCCTACAATGAGCAGTTCTTC.

The chain carries TRBV12-5 and TRBJ2-1, with 7 bases that match TRBD2. The CDR3 loop spans 14 amino acids. Germline CDR1 reads LGHNT; CDR2 reads FRNRAP. The J segment lost 4 bases and the V segment lost 4 bases, leaving 4 bases of the junction unmatched. CDR3 nucleotide sequence: TGTGCTAGTGGTTCTGGGGGGGTGTACAATGAGCAGTTCTTC. It translates to CASGSGGVYNEQFF.

This chain links TRBV7-2 with TRBJ2-3, with TRBD2 identical over 8 bases. CDR1 and CDR2 from the germline V gene are SGHTA and FQGNSA. CDR3 length: 16 amino acids. The V gene end was trimmed by 5 bases and the J gene end by 4 bases; junction bases not matched to a gene: 11. The CDR3 nucleotides are TGTGCCAGCAGCCTCGGGGGGGTAGGGTTCGCAGATACGCAGTATTTT. Residues: CASSLGGVGFADTQYF.

The CDR3 protein is CASSSEGANTEAFF. CDR3 coding DNA: TGTGCCAGCAGCTCAGAGGGGGCGAACACTGAAGCTTTCTTT. The chain couples TRBV5-4 to TRBJ1-1, with 7 bases fitting TRBD1. There are 14 residues in the CDR3. V trimming: 3 bases; J trimming: 1 base; junction bases outside the gene matches: 3. Germline CDR1 is SGHNT and CDR2 is YYREEE (reference sequence).

This chain joins TRBV7-2 and TRBJ2-7, with 8 bases identical to TRBD1. The CDR3 has 18 residues. CDR1 is SGHTA and CDR2 is FQGNSA in the germline V gene. J gave up 4 bases and V 1 base, and 15 bases lay outside the gene matches. The CDR3 coding sequence is TGTGCCAGCAGCTTAGGTCAGGGGGCCGGTGGGGTTAGGTACGAGCAGTACTTC. This gives the protein CASSLGQGAGGVRYEQYF.

The rearrangement joins TRBV6-5 to TRBJ1-3; maybe TRBD1 (5 bases). Trimming took 6 bases from V and 1 from J, leaving 10 bases between them. The CDR3 has 14 amino acids. The germline V gene has CDR1 MNHEY and CDR2 SVGAGI. The CDR3 protein is CASSNGASGNTIYF. The CDR3 DNA sequence: TGTGCCAGCAGCAATGGGGCTTCTGGAAACACCATATATTTT.

This clone occurred once. V is TRBV23-1 and J is TRBJ1-1; D not certain. TRBV23-1 counts as an open reading frame of uncertain function. The V end was cut by 5 bases, the J end by 0 bases, with 7 bases between. The CDR3 totals 13 residues. CDR3 sequence: CASSNSLNTEAFF. For the CDR3, the DNA is TGCGCCAGCAGTAACTCCTTGAACACTGAAGCTTTCTTT.

V is TRBV25-1 and J is TRBJ2-3, with D perhaps matching TRBD1 (7 bases). Germline V lookup: CDR1 MGHDK, CDR2 SYGVNS. The CDR3 runs 15 residues. The V and J ends lost 1 base and 4 bases respectively, with 12 bases between them. CDR3 nucleotides: TGTGCCAGCAGTGAATTTGGCAGGGGGGCAGATACGCAGTATTTT. Translating gives CASSEFGRGADTQYF.

This clone has a single count. Here the CDR3 reads CASSLVGLIHNEQFF. For the CDR3, the DNA is TGCGCCAGCAGCTTAGTGGGGTTGATCCACAATGAGCAGTTCTTC. The rearrangement joins TRBV5-1 to TRBJ2-1; no definite D call. Trimming removed 2 bases from V and 5 bases from J, with 14 bases in between. This CDR3 spans 15 amino acids. CDR1 and CDR2 from the germline V gene are SGHRS and YFSETQ.

By sample share, this clone is medium-sized (0.01 to 0.1%). The sample holds other DNA sequences that translate to the same CDR3. The genes are TRBV4-3 and TRBJ2-7, with D perhaps TRBD2 (5 bases). Germline CDR1 LGHNA, CDR2 YSLEER. Deletions cut 0 bases from V and 7 bases from J, with 10 bases between. The CDR3 extends over 13 amino acids. CDR3 DNA sequence: TGCGCCAGCAGCCAAGATCGGGGTCTGGAGCAGTACTTC. Its protein product is CASSQDRGLEQYF.

The V call is TRBV19, the J call TRBJ2-3, with 10 bases fitting TRBD2. Germline CDR1 is LNHDA and CDR2 is SQIVND (reference sequence). There are 16 residues in the CDR3. V shed 5 bases, J shed 2 bases, and the junction held 7 bases outside the gene matches. For the CDR3, the DNA is TGTGCCAGTAGTTCTTATAGCGGGGGGCCCACAGATACGCAGTATTTT. Protein product: CASSSYSGGPTDTQYF.

The chain is built from TRBV28 and TRBJ2-2, with D possibly being TRBD1 or TRBD2 (5 bases each). In germline, CDR1 is MDHEN, CDR2 SYDVKM. The V and J ends lost 5 bases and 13 bases respectively, with 23 bases between them. There are 15 residues in the CDR3. This chain's CDR3 is CASSAPRGLIRWLFF. In nucleotides, the CDR3 is TGTGCCAGCAGTGCCCCACGGGGCCTCATTAGGTGGCTGTTTTTT. Drawing the rest from reference TRBV28 and TRBJ2-2, the complete variable domain is DVKVTQSSRYLVKRTGEKVFLECVQDMDHENMFWYRQDPGLGLRLIYFSYDVKMKEKGDIPEGYSVSREKKERFSLILESASTNQTSMYLCASSAPRGLIRWLFFGEGSRLTVL.

The chain recombines TRBV19 with TRBJ1-5, with a weak D call TRBD1 (5 bases). This CDR3 contains 13 residues. Germline V gene data show CDR1 as LNHDA and CDR2 as SQIVND (reference sequence). V lost 6 bases to trimming and J lost 5 bases, with 11 bases between them. The CDR3 here is CASSDSSYQPQHF. The CDR3 nucleotides are TGTGCCAGTAGCGACAGTTCCTATCAGCCCCAGCATTTT.

The chain links TRBV11-3 to TRBJ2-7; 9 bases align to TRBD1. After removal of 5 bases from V and 2 bases from J, the junction contained 4 bases not matched to a gene. Germline CDR1 reads SGHNT; CDR2 reads YENEEA. This CDR3 has 14 amino acids. CDR3 residues: CASSPRDRAYEQYF. The CDR3 coding sequence is TGTGCCAGCAGCCCGCGGGACAGGGCCTACGAGCAGTACTTC.

The J gene is TRBJ2-7, the V gene TRBV19; 13 nucleotides match TRBD2. Germline V CDR1 and CDR2: LNHDA, SQIVND (reference sequence). With 3 bases clipped from V and 2 bases from J, the junction kept 4 bases outside the gene matches. CDR3 size: 16 residues. CDR3 in amino acids: CASSIGLAGVTYEQYF. Written as DNA, the CDR3 is TGTGCCAGTAGTATCGGACTAGCGGGAGTAACCTACGAGCAGTACTTC.

The genes are TRBV7-9 and TRBJ2-1, with D maybe TRBD2 (8 bases). CDR1 and CDR2 (germline): SEHNR, FQNEAQ (reference sequence). V lost 4 bases, J lost 6 bases, and 25 bases lay in between. This CDR3 spans 18 amino acids. CDR3 amino acids: CASSSAGGWTGTGNEQFF. CDR3 DNA sequence: TGTGCCAGCAGCTCCGCGGGGGGCTGGACAGGAACGGGCAATGAGCAGTTCTTC.

This chain joins TRBV7-6 and TRBJ1-5; D remains unclear. The V end was cut by 1 base, the J end by 0 bases, with 7 bases between. Per germline, CDR1 SGHVS and CDR2 FNYEAQ. The CDR3 spans 15 residues. The CDR3 region has the DNA TGTGCCAGCAGCTTAGGGCCCGATAGCAATCAGCCCCAGCATTTT. This encodes CASSLGPDSNQPQHF.

The rearrangement uses TRBV30 and TRBJ2-7; D possibly corresponds to TRBD2 (5 bases). This CDR3 contains 14 residues. Germline CDR1 is GTSNPN and CDR2 is SVGIG (reference sequence). Trimming cost V 0 bases and J 7 bases, with 16 bases left between them. CDR3: CAWSVGDLLEEQYF. For the CDR3, the DNA is TGTGCCTGGAGTGTGGGAGACTTGCTTGAGGAGCAGTACTTC.

There are a few counts of this clone. The chain combines TRBV28 with TRBJ2-7; 8 nucleotides match TRBD1. CDR3 size: 16 residues. CDR1 and CDR2 from the germline V gene are MDHEN and SYDVKM. The J segment lost 7 bases and the V segment lost 4 bases, leaving 15 bases of the junction unmatched. DNA of the CDR3: TGTGCCAGCAGTTCTCAGACAGGGGAGGTAGGTATGGAGCAGTACTTC. This codes for CASSSQTGEVGMEQYF.

The genes are TRBV5-1 and TRBJ2-1, with 14 positions matching TRBD2. V trimming: 4 bases; J trimming: 9 bases; junction bases outside the gene matches: 3. CDR1 and CDR2 (germline): SGHRS, YFSETQ. The CDR3 runs 14 residues. The chain's CDR3 is CASSTGTSGSEQFF. DNA for the CDR3: TGCGCCAGCAGCACCGGGACTAGCGGGAGTGAGCAGTTCTTC.

This chain uses TRBV28 with TRBJ2-7, with D possibly matching TRBD1 (6 bases). The CDR3 is 15 residues long. The V end was cut by 6 bases, the J end by 1 base, with 16 bases between. Germline loops: CDR1 MDHEN, CDR2 SYDVKM. The CDR3 spells CASSSPGTPSYEQYF. The CDR3 nucleotides are TGTGCCAGCAGCTCCCCCGGGACACCATCCTACGAGCAGTACTTC.